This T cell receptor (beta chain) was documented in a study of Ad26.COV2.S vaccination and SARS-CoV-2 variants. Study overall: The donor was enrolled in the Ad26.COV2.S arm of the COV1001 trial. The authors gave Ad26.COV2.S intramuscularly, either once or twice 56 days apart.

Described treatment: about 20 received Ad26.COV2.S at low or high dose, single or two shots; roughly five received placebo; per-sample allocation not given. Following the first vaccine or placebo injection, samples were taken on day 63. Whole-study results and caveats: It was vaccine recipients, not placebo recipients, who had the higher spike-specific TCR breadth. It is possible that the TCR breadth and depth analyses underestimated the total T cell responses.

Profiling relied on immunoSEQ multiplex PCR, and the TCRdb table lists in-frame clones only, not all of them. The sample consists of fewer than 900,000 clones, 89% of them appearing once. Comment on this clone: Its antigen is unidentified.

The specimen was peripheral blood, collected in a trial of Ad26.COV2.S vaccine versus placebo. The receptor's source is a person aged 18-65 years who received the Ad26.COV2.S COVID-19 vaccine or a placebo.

In DNA form, the CDR3 reads TGCAGCGTTGCCCCGGGCTTCGTCACTGAAGCTTTCTTT. Residues: CSVAPGFVTEAFF. The genes are TRBV29-1 and TRBJ1-1; D is unresolved. There are 13 residues in the CDR3. The germline CDR1 and CDR2 sequences are SQVTM and ANQGSEA. The ends were cut back, 4 bases at V and 4 bases at J, with 13 bases in the middle. The full variable domain, rest sourced from reference TRBV29-1 and TRBJ1-1, is SAVISQKPSRDICQRGTSLTIQCQVDSQVTMMFWYRQQPGQSLTLIATANQGSEATYESGFVIDKFPISRPNLTFSTLTVSNMSPEDSSIYLCSVAPGFVTEAFFGQGTRLTVV.